Only a few counts were recorded for the clone carrying this T cell receptor beta chain. The antigen is not known. CD4+ naive, central memory, regulatory and stem cell-like memory cells were sorted via CD45RO/CCR7/CD25/CD127/CD95/CD27. The CDR3 totals 16 residues. The whole isolated RNA underwent reverse transcription, so sequencing captured expressed TCRB transcripts. TCRdb's copy holds only in-frame clones and misses some; the assay was immunoSEQ multiplex PCR. This table holds about 160,000 clones, about 7.9% found once. The sample originates from a study of beta chain features in type 1 diabetes. Whole-study results and caveats: Naive, central memory and Treg TCRB repertoires appeared more alike in patients than in healthy donors. The study found moderately but significantly shorter TCRB CDR3s in all four CD4+ subsets of Type 1 diabetes patients. Patients and controls would share equally any PCR tilt toward shorter templates.

V and J are TRBV21-1 and TRBJ2-7; the table's D call, TRBD2, was not checked against the DNA. TRBV21-1 counts as a pseudogene. The sequenced sample was central memory CD4+ T cells from blood. This TCR was sampled from a man aged 18 to 30 with type 1 diabetes. CDR3 DNA: TGTGCCAGCAGTTTCCGATCTAGGTCTTTCCTTTACGAGCAGTACTTC. As protein: CASSFRSRSFLYEQYF.